This entry concerns a single T cell receptor beta chain. The target antigen is unknown. This record belongs to a study of T cell repertoires in cytomegalovirus infection. Study as a whole: Indicated by public TCR beta signatures were CMV infection and matching HLA type.

Study-wide results and caveats: Carriage of CMV together with the relevant HLA was identifiable through cumulative public TCR beta family frequency. Dominating the ex vivo response were TCR beta clonotypes that were CMV-specific and HLA-C-restricted.

TCRdb analysed the reads with MiXCR anew, one entry per CDR3 protein. The sample contains 630,000 or so distinct CDR3 sequences, 24% of which appear only once. This TCR was recovered from a human donor in good health (CMV status not recorded). Some clones in this sample may be carry-over from other donors' samples. Input material: CD8+ T cells from PBMCs.

CDR3 loop: CSAIGTESSYEQYV. For the CDR3, the DNA is TGCAGTGCTATTGGGACGGAGAGCTCCTACGAGCAGTACGTC. This chain links TRBV20-1 with TRBJ2-7; D may match TRBD1 or TRBD2 (5 bases each). Trimming left V 4 bases short and J 0 bases short, with 13 bases between. Per germline, CDR1 DFQATT and CDR2 SNEGSKA (reference sequence). This CDR3 contains 14 residues.